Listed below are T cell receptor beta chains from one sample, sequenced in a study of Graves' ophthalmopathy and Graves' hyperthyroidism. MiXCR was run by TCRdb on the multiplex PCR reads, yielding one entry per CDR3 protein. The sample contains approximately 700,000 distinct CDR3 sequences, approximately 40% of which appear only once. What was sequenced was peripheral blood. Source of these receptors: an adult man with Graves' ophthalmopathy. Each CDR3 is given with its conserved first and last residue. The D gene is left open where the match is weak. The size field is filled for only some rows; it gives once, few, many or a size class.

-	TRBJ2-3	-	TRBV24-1	CATSDLPYRTGGNTQYF	TGTGCCACCAGTGATTTGCCTTATAGGACCGGCGGGAATACGCAGTATTTT
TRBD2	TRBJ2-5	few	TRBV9	CASSVDGGRWEETQYF	TGTGCCAGCAGCGTAGACGGCGGGAGGTGGGAAGAGACCCAGTACTTC
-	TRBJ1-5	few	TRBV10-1	CASSVDRPRGNQPQHF	TGCGCCAGCAGCGTCGACAGGCCCCGCGGCAATCAGCCCCAGCATTTT
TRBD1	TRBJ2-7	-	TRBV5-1	CASSGQGAFSEQYF	TGTGCCAGCAGCGGACAGGGGGCGTTTTCCGAGCAGTACTTC
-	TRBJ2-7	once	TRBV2	CARGGQTVYEQYF	TGTGCCAGGGGAGGACAGACGGTCTACGAGCAGTACTTC
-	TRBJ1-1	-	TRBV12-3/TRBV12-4	CASRYSHLMNTEAFF	TGTGCCAGCAGATACTCACACCTTATGAACACTGAAGCTTTCTTT
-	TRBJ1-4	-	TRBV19	CASSMGRGEKLFF	TGTGCCAGTAGTATGGGCAGGGGTGAAAAACTGTTTTTT
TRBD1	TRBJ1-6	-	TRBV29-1	CSVQGTGNSPPHF	TGCAGCGTCCAGGGGACAGGTAATTCACCCCCCCACTTT
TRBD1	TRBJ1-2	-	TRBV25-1	CASSSDRGLGYGYTF	TGTGCCAGCTCATCCGACAGGGGGCTAGGCTATGGCTACACCTTC
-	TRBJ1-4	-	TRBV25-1	CASSEKVGELFF	TGTGCCAGCAGTGAGAAGGTCGGGGAACTGTTTTTT
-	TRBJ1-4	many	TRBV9	CASSVGGGTEKLFF	TGTGCCAGCAGCGTAGGAGGAGGGACAGAAAAACTGTTTTTT
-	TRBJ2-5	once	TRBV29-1	CSVARDLGAETQYF	TGCAGCGTGGCCCGGGACCTCGGCGCAGAGACCCAGTACTTC
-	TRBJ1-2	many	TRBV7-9	CASSPLRLGGYTF	TGTGCCAGCAGCCCCCTTCGATTAGGAGGCTACACCTTC
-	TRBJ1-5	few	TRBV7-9	CASISQGGNQPQHF	TGTGCCAGCATATCTCAGGGAGGGAATCAGCCCCAGCATTTT
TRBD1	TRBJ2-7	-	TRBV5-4	CASSQRQGVREQYF	TGTGCCAGCAGCCAAAGACAGGGGGTAAGGGAGCAGTACTTC
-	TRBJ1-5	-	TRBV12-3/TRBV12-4	CASRPDGYSNQPQHF	TGTGCCAGCAGGCCGGACGGATATAGCAATCAGCCCCAGCATTTT
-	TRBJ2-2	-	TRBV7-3	CASSVTTGELFF	TGTGCCAGCAGCGTTACTACCGGGGAGCTGTTTTTT
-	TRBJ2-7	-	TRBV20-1	CSARLGQTSSYEQYF	TGCAGTGCTCGCCTTGGACAGACTAGCTCCTACGAGCAGTACTTC
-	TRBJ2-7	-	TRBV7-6	CASSQDVHDVNEQYF	TGTGCCAGCAGCCAAGATGTCCATGATGTAAACGAGCAGTACTTC
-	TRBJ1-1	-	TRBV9	CASSPQIMNTEAFF	TGTGCCAGCAGTCCACAGATCATGAACACTGAAGCTTTCTTT
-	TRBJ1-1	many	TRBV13	CASSLQRMNTEAFF	TGTGCCAGCAGCTTACAGAGGATGAACACTGAAGCTTTCTTT
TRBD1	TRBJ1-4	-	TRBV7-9	CASSEPQGGNEKLFF	TGTGCCAGCAGCGAGCCACAGGGGGGGAATGAAAAACTGTTTTTT
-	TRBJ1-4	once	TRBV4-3	CASSRRADNEKLLF	TGCGCCAGCAGCCGTCGGGCTGATAATGAAAAACTGCTTTTT
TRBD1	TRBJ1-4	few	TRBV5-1	CASSFLTGTNEKLFF	TGCGCCAGCAGTTTCCTGACAGGGACTAATGAAAAACTGTTTTTT
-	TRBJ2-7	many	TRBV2	CASSERGMSSYEQYF	TGTGCCAGCAGTGAAAGGGGCATGAGCTCCTACGAGCAGTACTTC
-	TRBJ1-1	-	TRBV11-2	CASSFTGPTEAFF	TGTGCCAGCAGCTTTACAGGTCCCACTGAAGCTTTCTTT
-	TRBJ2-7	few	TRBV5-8	CASSLHGLGYEQYF	TGTGCCAGCAGCTTGCACGGATTGGGCTACGAGCAGTACTTC
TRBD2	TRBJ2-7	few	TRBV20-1	CSAELAGVGEQYF	TGCAGTGCAGAACTAGCGGGAGTAGGCGAGCAGTACTTC
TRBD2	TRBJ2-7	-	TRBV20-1	CSARAGLAGGPFGEQYF	TGCAGTGCTAGAGCGGGACTAGCGGGGGGGCCATTCGGGGAGCAGTACTTC
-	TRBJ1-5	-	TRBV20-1	CSARSYHRDTHQPQHF	TGCAGTGCTAGATCATACCACCGGGACACACATCAGCCCCAGCATTTT
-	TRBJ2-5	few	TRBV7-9	CASSRRDKQETQYF	TGTGCCAGCAGCCGAAGGGACAAACAAGAGACCCAGTACTTC
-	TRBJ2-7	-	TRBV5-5	CASRPGTNYEQYF	TGTGCCAGCAGACCCGGGACGAACTACGAGCAGTACTTC
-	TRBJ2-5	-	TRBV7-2	CASSGGLTGNQETQYF	TGTGCCAGCAGCGGGGGACTCACAGGAAACCAAGAGACCCAGTACTTC
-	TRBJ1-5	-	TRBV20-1	CSARDFSQDSNQPQHF	TGCAGTGCTAGAGATTTCTCACAGGATAGCAATCAGCCCCAGCATTTT
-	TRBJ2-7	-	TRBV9	CASSVNPQEIYEQYF	TGTGCCAGCAGCGTAAATCCGCAGGAGATCTACGAGCAGTACTTC
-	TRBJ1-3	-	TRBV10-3	CASTRNPGAGNTIYF	TGTGCCAGCACCAGAAATCCCGGAGCTGGAAACACCATATATTTT
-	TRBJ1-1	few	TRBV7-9	CASSYSGELTEAFF	TGTGCCAGCAGCTACAGTGGGGAATTGACTGAAGCTTTCTTT
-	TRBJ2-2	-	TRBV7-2	CASSYPSWDANTGELFF	TGTGCCAGCAGCTACCCCAGCTGGGACGCGAACACCGGGGAGCTGTTTTTT
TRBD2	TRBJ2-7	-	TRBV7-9	CASSASTGMTSATKTGEQYF	TGTGCCAGCAGCGCCAGCACAGGGATGACTAGCGCTACAAAAACGGGAGAGCAGTACTTC
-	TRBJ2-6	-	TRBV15	CATSRVAEANVLTF	TGTGCCACCAGCAGAGTGGCAGAGGCTAACGTCCTGACTTTC
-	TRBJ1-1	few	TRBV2	CASSYLQNTEAFF	TGTGCCAGCAGTTACTTGCAGAACACTGAAGCTTTCTTT